Shown below are 11 T cell receptor beta chains from a single sample sequenced in a study of blood T cell repertoires in COVID-19. Libraries were prepared by immunoSEQ multiplex PCR; TCRdb keeps only in-frame clonotypes and omits some of them. The table shows about 82,000 clones, with around 83% occurring only once. The sequenced material came from peripheral blood. All receptors derive from a woman aged 55-70 years with acute or convalescent COVID-19.

The genes are TRBV19 and TRBJ1-5, with a weak D call TRBD1 (5 bases). There are 15 residues in the CDR3. In germline, CDR1 is LNHDA, CDR2 SQIVND (reference sequence). V was pared by 7 bases and J by 2 bases, with 15 bases between. The CDR3 DNA follows: TGTGCCAGTACCCCTCTCGGGGGAGGCAATCAGCCCCAGCATTTT. Translated, it gives CASTPLGGGNQPQHF.

The V and J genes are TRBV30 and TRBJ2-1, with 7 bases lining up with TRBD2. CDR3 length equals 11 residues. The V and J ends lost 4 bases and 8 bases, in that order; junction bases with no gene match: 2. In germline, CDR1 is GTSNPN, CDR2 SVGIG (reference sequence). CDR3 in amino acids: CAWMGGDEQFF. The CDR3 DNA follows: TGTGCCTGGATGGGGGGGGATGAGCAGTTCTTC. Full variable domain (remainder filled in from reference TRBV30 and TRBJ2-1): SQTIHQWPATLVQPVGSPLSLECTVEGTSNPNLYWYRQAAGRGLQLLFYSVGIGQISSEVPQNLSASRPQDRQFILSSKKLLLSDSGFYLCAWMGGDEQFFGPGTRLTVL.

The chain employs TRBV7-9 and TRBJ2-3, with a possible D match to TRBD1 (6 bases). V gave up 5 bases and J gave up 4 bases, with 13 bases separating them. Looked up from germline, CDR1 is SEHNR and CDR2 is FQNEAQ (reference sequence). This CDR3 has 14 residues. The CDR3 loop reads CASSPRTAADTQYF. CDR3 in DNA: TGTGCCAGCAGCCCTAGGACAGCGGCAGATACGCAGTATTTT.

Only a few counts were recorded for this clone. The chain joins TRBV7-2 to TRBJ2-7; 8 nucleotides align to TRBD2. V lost 2 bases and J lost 6; bases outside the gene matches: 9. The CDR3 runs 15 residues. Germline V lookup: CDR1 SGHTA, CDR2 FQGNSA. CDR3 coding DNA: TGTGCCAGCAGCTTACTAGGCGGGGGGTATGGCGAGCAGTACTTC. Translation gives CASSLLGGGYGEQYF.

The CDR3: CASSLKAGGSYQETQYF. DNA for the CDR3: TGTGCCAGCTCACTCAAGGCCGGGGGGTCGTACCAAGAGACCCAGTACTTC. The chain combines TRBV18 with TRBJ2-5, with 7 bases fitting TRBD2. Germline V gene sequence: CDR1 KGHSH, CDR2 LQKENI. Trimming at V came to 4 bases and at J to 0 bases, leaving 11 bases not matched to a gene. The CDR3 sequence is 17 residues long.

This clone was counted a single time. The chain carries TRBV23-1 and TRBJ1-2; D is uncertain. TRBV23-1 is an open reading frame, and its role is uncertain. V was pared by 0 bases and J by 6 bases, with 11 bases between. This CDR3 spans 14 amino acids. The CDR3 DNA sequence: TGCGCCAGCAGTCAATCAGGAGGGTTGGATGGCTACACCTTC. Its translation: CASSQSGGLDGYTF.

J is TRBJ1-1 and V is TRBV7-2, with a weak D call TRBD1 (6 bases). The V end lost 7 bases, the J end lost 4 bases, and 16 bases lay between the germline ends. The germline V gene encodes CDR1 SGHTA and CDR2 FQGNSA. The length of the CDR3 is 14 residues. CDR3 protein: CASTPGGRITEAFF. CDR3 DNA: TGTGCCAGCACCCCCGGGGGGCGCATCACTGAAGCTTTCTTT.

The rearrangement joins TRBV6-2 or TRBV6-3 to TRBJ2-5; D is perhaps TRBD2 (5 bases). This CDR3 is built from 17 residues. V lost 0 bases and J 2 bases, leaving 16 bases between the germline ends. Germline-derived CDR1 and CDR2 are MNHEY and SVGEGT. CDR3 in amino acids: CASSYSITWGVQETQYF. As DNA, the CDR3 is TGTGCCAGCAGTTACTCGATCACATGGGGAGTTCAAGAGACCCAGTACTTC.

This sequence joins TRBV7-2 and TRBJ2-1; 8 nucleotides agree with TRBD1. V lost 1 base, J lost 1 base, and 6 bases stayed unmatched. The CDR3 consists of 17 residues. The germline V gene encodes CDR1 SGHTA and CDR2 FQGNSA. CDR3 sequence reads: CASSLGGRDRSYNEQFF. The CDR3 bases are TGTGCCAGCAGCTTAGGTGGCCGGGACAGGTCCTACAATGAGCAGTTCTTC.

The chain recombines TRBV30 with TRBJ2-1, with TRBD2 identical over 11 bases. The CDR3 covers 16 residues. Germline V gene data show CDR1 as GTSNPN and CDR2 as SVGIG (reference sequence). V lost 7 bases, J lost 4 bases, and 12 bases stayed unmatched. The chain's CDR3 is CALSTSGVYGYNEQFF. For the CDR3, the DNA is TGTGCCTTATCGACTAGCGGGGTTTACGGGTACAATGAGCAGTTCTTC.

The rearrangement uses TRBV5-4 and TRBJ2-3; weak D call: TRBD2 (6 bases). CDR3 size: 13 residues. The V and J ends lost 4 bases and 7 bases respectively, with 13 bases between them. CDR1 SGHNT and CDR2 YYREEE come from the germline V gene (reference sequence). The chain's CDR3 is CASSLNREHTQYF. The CDR3 nucleotides read TGTGCCAGCAGCCTCAACCGGGAGCATACGCAGTATTTT.